This is a list of T cell receptor beta chains from one sample in a study of glioma-infiltrating T cells. TCRdb re-called the multiplex PCR reads with MiXCR, one entry per CDR3 protein. The repertoire holds about 140,000 distinct CDR3 sequences, with about two fifths as singletons. Sequencing was carried out using glioma tissue, nonneoplastic brain tissue, or PBMCs (not recorded which). The receptors come from a human donor with low-grade glioma or glioblastoma, undergoing nonglioma brain surgery, or in good health (not recorded which). Each CDR3 is given with its conserved first and last residue. A D gene is named only where the DNA matches it firmly. Clone size appears in some rows only: once, few, many, or a class for an expanded clone.

-	-	TRBV30	TRBJ2-7	CAGGWGTTYEQYF	TGTGCCGGGGGGTGGGGGACAACCTACGAGCAGTACTTC
-	TRBD2	TRBV4-1	TRBJ2-1	CASSRLGHGLAGQTCNEQFF	TGCGCCAGCAGCCGACTTGGACATGGACTAGCGGGACAGACGTGCAATGAGCAGTTCTTC
-	TRBD2	TRBV6-2/TRBV6-3	TRBJ2-1	CASRLLLTATSGINEQFF	TGTGCCAGCAGACTACTCCTTACTGCGACTAGCGGAATAAATGAGCAGTTCTTC
-	-	TRBV6-5	TRBJ1-3	CASSFAGYSGNTIYF	TGTGCCAGCAGCTTCGCAGGGTACTCTGGAAACACCATATATTTT
-	-	TRBV12-3/TRBV12-4	TRBJ1-5	CASSPRTYQGGNQPQHF	TGTGCCAGCAGTCCTAGGACATATCAAGGTGGCAATCAGCCCCAGCATTTT
few	-	TRBV6-1	TRBJ2-5	CASSPDWGLQETQYF	TGTGCCAGCAGTCCTGACTGGGGGCTCCAAGAGACCCAGTACTTC
few	TRBD1	TRBV27	TRBJ2-7	CASMNSGQEATYEQYF	TGTGCCAGCATGAACTCGGGACAGGAGGCGACCTACGAGCAGTACTTC
-	TRBD2	TRBV20-1	TRBJ2-5	CSARARLAGAGEETQYF	TGCAGTGCTAGAGCTCGACTAGCGGGAGCTGGAGAAGAGACCCAGTACTTC
-	TRBD2	TRBV4-1	TRBJ2-1	CASSHPTSGSPYNEQFF	TGCGCCAGCAGCCACCCGACTAGCGGGAGTCCCTACAATGAGCAGTTCTTC
many	-	TRBV28	TRBJ2-7	CASSLVGYEQYF	TGTGCCAGCAGTTTGGTGGGATACGAGCAGTACTTC